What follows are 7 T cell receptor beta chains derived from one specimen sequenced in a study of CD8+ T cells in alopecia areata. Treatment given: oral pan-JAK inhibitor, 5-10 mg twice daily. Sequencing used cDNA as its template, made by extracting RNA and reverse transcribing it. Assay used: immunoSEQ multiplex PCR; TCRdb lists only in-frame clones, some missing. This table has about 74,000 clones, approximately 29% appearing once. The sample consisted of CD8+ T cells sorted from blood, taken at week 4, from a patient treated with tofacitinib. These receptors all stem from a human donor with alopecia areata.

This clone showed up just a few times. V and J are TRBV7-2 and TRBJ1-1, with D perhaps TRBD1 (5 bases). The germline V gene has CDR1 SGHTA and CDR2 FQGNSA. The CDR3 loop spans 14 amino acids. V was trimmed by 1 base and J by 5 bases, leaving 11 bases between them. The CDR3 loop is CASSLGGTRTEAFF. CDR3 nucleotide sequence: TGTGCCAGCAGCTTAGGAGGGACGAGGACTGAAGCTTTCTTT.

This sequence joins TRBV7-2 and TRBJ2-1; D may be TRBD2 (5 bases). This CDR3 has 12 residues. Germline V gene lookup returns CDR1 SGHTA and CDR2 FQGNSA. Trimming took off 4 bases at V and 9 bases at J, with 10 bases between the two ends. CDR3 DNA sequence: TGTGCCAGCAGCTACCCTAGCTTTGAGCAGTTCTTC. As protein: CASSYPSFEQFF.

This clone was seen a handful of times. As DNA, the CDR3 is TGCAGCGTTGAAGGTGGAGCTAGCGGGAGGGCCAGTCCCTACGAGCAGTACTTC. It yields the protein CSVEGGASGRASPYEQYF. The rearrangement links TRBV29-1 to TRBJ2-7; 12 nucleotides agree with TRBD2. The J segment lost 2 bases and the V segment lost 1 base, leaving 12 bases of the junction unmatched. The germline gives CDR1 SQVTM, CDR2 ANQGSEA. The CDR3 is 18 amino acids.

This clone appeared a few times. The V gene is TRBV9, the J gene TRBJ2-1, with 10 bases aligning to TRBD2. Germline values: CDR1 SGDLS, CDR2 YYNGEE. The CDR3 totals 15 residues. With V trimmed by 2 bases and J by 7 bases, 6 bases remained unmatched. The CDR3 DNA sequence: TGTGCCAGCAGCGTTCTAGCGGGAGCCCGAAATGAGCAGTTCTTC. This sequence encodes CASSVLAGARNEQFF.

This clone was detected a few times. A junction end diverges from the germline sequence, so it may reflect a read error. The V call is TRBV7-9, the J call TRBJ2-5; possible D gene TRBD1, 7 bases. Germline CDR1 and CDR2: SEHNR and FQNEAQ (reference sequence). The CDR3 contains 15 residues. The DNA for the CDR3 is TGTGCCAGCAGCCCGACAGGGAGGCACCAAGAGGCCCAGTACTTC. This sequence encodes CASSPTGRHQEAQYF.

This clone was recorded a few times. This CDR3 is CASSQVRNEQFF. The CDR3 DNA sequence: TGTGCCAGCAGCCAAGTCAGGAATGAGCAGTTCTTC. The chain employs TRBV14 and TRBJ2-1; no clear D gene. Germline V gene data show CDR1 as SGHDN and CDR2 as FVKESK. V lost 1 base and J 7 bases, leaving 5 bases between the germline ends. The CDR3 sequence is 12 residues long.

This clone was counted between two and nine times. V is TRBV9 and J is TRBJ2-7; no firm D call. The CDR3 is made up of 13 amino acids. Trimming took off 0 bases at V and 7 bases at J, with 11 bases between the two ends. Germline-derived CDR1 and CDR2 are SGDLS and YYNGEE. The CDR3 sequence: CASSVGYGVEQYF. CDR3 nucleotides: TGTGCCAGCAGCGTAGGATATGGGGTTGAGCAGTACTTC.